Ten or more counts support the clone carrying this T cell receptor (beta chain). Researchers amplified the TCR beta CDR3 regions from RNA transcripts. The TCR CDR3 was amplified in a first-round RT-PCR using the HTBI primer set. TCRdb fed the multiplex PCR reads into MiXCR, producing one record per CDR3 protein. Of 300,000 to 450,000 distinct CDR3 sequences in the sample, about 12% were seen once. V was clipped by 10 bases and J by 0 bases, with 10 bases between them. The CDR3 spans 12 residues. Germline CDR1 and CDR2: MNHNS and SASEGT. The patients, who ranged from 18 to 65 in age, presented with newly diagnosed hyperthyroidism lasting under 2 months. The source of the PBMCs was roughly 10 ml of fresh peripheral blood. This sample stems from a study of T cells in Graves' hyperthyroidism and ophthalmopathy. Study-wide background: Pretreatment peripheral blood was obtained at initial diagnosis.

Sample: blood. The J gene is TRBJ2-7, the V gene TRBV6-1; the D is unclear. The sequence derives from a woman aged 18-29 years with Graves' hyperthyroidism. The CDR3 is CATLRASYEQYF. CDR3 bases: TGTGCCACCCTACGGGCCTCCTACGAGCAGTACTTC.